The entry below describes one TCR beta chain. Per the germline V gene, CDR1 is LGHDT and CDR2 is YNNKEL (reference sequence). The CDR3 spans 15 residues. Trimming left V 1 base short and J 8 bases short, with 17 bases between. This entry is derived from a study of blood T cell repertoires in COVID-19. Using immunoSEQ multiplex PCR, the repertoire was profiled, and TCRdb retains in-frame clones only, with some absent. The sample holds about 160,000 clones, under 95% seen once. The chain links TRBV3-1 (or the pseudogene TRBV3-2) to TRBJ1-2, with D perhaps matching TRBD1 (5 bases). The sample was peripheral blood. The TCR sequence derives from a man younger than 30 with acute or convalescent COVID-19. The CDR3 reads CASSQVFPVRVGYTF. CDR3 sequence (DNA): TGTGCCAGCAGCCAAGTATTCCCGGTCAGGGTCGGCTACACCTTC.